This entry lists 7 T cell receptor beta chains sequenced from one sample in a study of cytotoxic CD8 clonotypes in ibrutinib-treated CLL. Measured with immunoSEQ multiplex PCR; TCRdb has only the in-frame clones, and not every one. The sample yields 90,000 to 95,000 clones, approximately 77% seen once. The sequences come from PBMCs, collected after 24 months of ibrutinib treatment. Receptor source: a human donor with chronic lymphocytic leukemia.

This chain joins TRBV7-9 and TRBJ2-5, with TRBD1 matching 7 bases. Trimming at V came to 8 bases and at J to 2 bases, leaving 8 bases not matched to a gene. Germline V gene data show CDR1 as SEHNR and CDR2 as FQNEAQ (reference sequence). The CDR3 has 14 amino acids. The CDR3 DNA reads TGTGCCAGCGGGGTATGGGACAGTCAAGAGACCCAGTACTTC. Amino acids: CASGVWDSQETQYF.

The gene calls are TRBV11-2 and TRBJ2-7; 15 nucleotides line up with TRBD2. CDR3 size: 15 residues. Germline CDR1 is SGHAT and CDR2 is FQNNGV. V gave up 4 bases and J gave up 7 bases; unmatched junction bases: 5. This chain's CDR3 is CASSSTGLAGGEQYF. The CDR3 DNA reads as TGTGCCAGCAGCTCTACGGGACTAGCGGGAGGTGAGCAGTACTTC.

This clone was observed once. This chain joins TRBV4-1 and TRBJ2-3, with D unclear. The CDR3 runs to 12 residues. Germline CDR1 and CDR2: MGHRA and YSYEKL. The germline V and J ends were trimmed by 0 bases and 3 bases, with 1 base remaining between them. The CDR3 sequence: CASSQETDTQYF. The CDR3 DNA is TGCGCCAGCAGCCAAGAAACAGATACGCAGTATTTT.

The chain recombines TRBV6-1 with TRBJ2-3; D perhaps matches TRBD2 (6 bases). The CDR3 runs 16 residues. Looked up from germline, CDR1 is MNHNS and CDR2 is SASEGT. With 4 bases removed from V and 2 bases from J, the gap between germline ends came to 16 bases. The CDR3 sequence is CASSGSTSPDTDTQYF. The DNA of the CDR3 is TGTGCCAGCAGTGGGTCGACTAGTCCAGACACAGATACGCAGTATTTT.

The J gene is TRBJ2-1, the V gene TRBV11-3; a weak D match, TRBD2 (6 bases). The germline V gene has CDR1 SGHNT and CDR2 YENEEA. This CDR3 has 15 residues. V lost 5 bases and J lost 9, with 20 bases in between. Written as DNA, the CDR3 is TGTGCCAGCAGCACCGGGGACTTACATGGGGGTGAGCAGTTCTTC. It yields the protein CASSTGDLHGGEQFF.

The CDR3, as DNA: TGTGCCAGCTCACTCCTGGACAGGGGTCCGAATGAAAAACTGTTTTTT. Protein: CASSLLDRGPNEKLFF. This chain uses TRBV18 with TRBJ1-4, with 9 bases fitting TRBD1. CDR1 KGHSH and CDR2 LQKENI come from the germline V gene. The CDR3 has 16 amino acids. V shed 4 bases and J 5 bases; nucleotides not matched to a gene: 8.

In this sample, this clone turned up many times. This specimen includes other DNA sequences encoding the same CDR3. The V call is TRBV5-6, the J call TRBJ1-1; no clear D. The germline gives CDR1 SGHDT, CDR2 YYEEEE. This CDR3 is 13 amino acids long. V was shortened by 0 bases and J by 0 bases, with 3 bases between the two germline ends. CDR3 bases: TGTGCCAGCAGCTTGGACTTGAACACTGAAGCTTTCTTT. It specifies CASSLDLNTEAFF.